This T cell receptor beta chain was sequenced during a study of blood T cell repertoires in COVID-19. About the study: COVID-19 samples, acute and convalescent, were from the United States, Italy and Spain. In each case, the material was cDNA or gDNA derived from T cells, B-cell-depleted T cells, or PBMCs.

Sequencing was performed with immunoSEQ multiplex PCR; in TCRdb, only in-frame clones are kept and a portion is missing. The sample includes 170,000 or so clones, approximately 88% of them seen just once. Germline lookup yields CDR1 MNHEY and CDR2 SVGAGI. The CDR3 spans 15 residues. V lost 6 bases and J lost 2, with 11 bases in between. The chain joins TRBV6-5 to TRBJ1-6; a weak D match, TRBD1 (5 bases). The sequenced sample was peripheral blood. This clonotype was sampled from a woman in her sixties with acute or convalescent COVID-19. CDR3 in amino acids: CASSSRQTYNSPLHF. CDR3 bases: TGTGCCAGCAGCTCTAGACAGACCTATAATTCACCCCTCCACTTT.